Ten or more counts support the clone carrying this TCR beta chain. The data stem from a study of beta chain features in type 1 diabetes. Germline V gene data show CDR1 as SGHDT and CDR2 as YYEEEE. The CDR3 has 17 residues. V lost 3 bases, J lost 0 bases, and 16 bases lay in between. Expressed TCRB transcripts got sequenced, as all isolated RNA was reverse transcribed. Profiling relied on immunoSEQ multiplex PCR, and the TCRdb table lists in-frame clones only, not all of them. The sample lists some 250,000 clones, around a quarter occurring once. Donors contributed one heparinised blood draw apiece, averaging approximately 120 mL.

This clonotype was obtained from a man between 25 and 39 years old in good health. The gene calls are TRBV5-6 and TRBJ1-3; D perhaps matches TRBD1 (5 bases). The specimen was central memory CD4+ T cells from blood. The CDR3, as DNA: TGTGCCAGCAGCTCCAGACATACCGGGGGCTCTGGAAACACCATATATTTT. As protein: CASSSRHTGGSGNTIYF.